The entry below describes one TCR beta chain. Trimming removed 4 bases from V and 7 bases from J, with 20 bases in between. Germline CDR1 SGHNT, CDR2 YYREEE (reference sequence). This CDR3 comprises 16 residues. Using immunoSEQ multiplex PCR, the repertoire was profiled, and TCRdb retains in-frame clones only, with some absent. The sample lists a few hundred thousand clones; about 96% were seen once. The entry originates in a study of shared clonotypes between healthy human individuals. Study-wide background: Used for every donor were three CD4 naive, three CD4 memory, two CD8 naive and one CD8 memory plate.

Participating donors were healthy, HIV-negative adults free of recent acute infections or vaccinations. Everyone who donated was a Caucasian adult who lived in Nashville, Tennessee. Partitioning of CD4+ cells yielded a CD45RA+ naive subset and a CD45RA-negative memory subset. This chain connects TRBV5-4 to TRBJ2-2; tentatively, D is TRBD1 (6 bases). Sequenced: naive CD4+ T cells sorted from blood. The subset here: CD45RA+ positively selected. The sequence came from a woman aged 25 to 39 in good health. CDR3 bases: TGTGCCAGCAGCAGCAAAGTGACAGGTGGGGTCGGGGAGCTGTTTTTT. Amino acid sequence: CASSSKVTGGVGELFF.